The rows below give T cell receptor beta chains drawn from one sample of a study of beta chain features in type 1 diabetes. The repertoire was sequenced with immunoSEQ multiplex PCR; TCRdb's copy has only in-frame clones and lacks some. The sample comprises about 41,000 clones, about 66% of which are singletons, and around 1.8% rests with the top ten. The material sequenced was Tregs from blood. These receptors came from a man younger than 40 with type 1 diabetes. Some clones in this sample may be carry-over from other donors' samples. Each CDR3 is given with its conserved first and last residue. A D gene is named only where the DNA matches it firmly. Clone size is stated in some rows and not others, as once, few, many or a class when expanded.

CDR3 length: 15
V gene: TRBV29-1
J gene: TRBJ2-2
clone size: few
D gene: TRBD1
CDR3 DNA: TGCAGCGTTTCGCGGACAGGGGGCGCATCCGGGGAGCTGTTTTTT
CDR3 protein: CSVSRTGGASGELFF

CDR3 length: 14
V gene: TRBV2
J gene: TRBJ1-6
clone size: NA
D gene: TRBD1
CDR3 DNA: TGTGCCAGCACCAAACAGGGGGCGAATTCACCCCTCCACTTT
CDR3 protein: CASTKQGANSPLHF

CDR3 length: 13
V gene: TRBV5-1
J gene: TRBJ2-7
clone size: few
D gene: NA
CDR3 DNA: TGCGCCAGCAGCTTGGGCAGGATGGGTGAGCAGTACTTC
CDR3 protein: CASSLGRMGEQYF

CDR3 length: 12
V gene: TRBV7-2
J gene: TRBJ2-2
clone size: NA
D gene: NA
CDR3 DNA: TGTGCCAGCAGCTTACGAGCGGGGGAGCTGTTTTTT
CDR3 protein: CASSLRAGELFF

CDR3 length: 13
V gene: TRBV11-1
J gene: TRBJ2-7
clone size: NA
D gene: NA
CDR3 DNA: TGTGCCAGCAGCTACTGGTCCTCCTACGAGCAGTACTTC
CDR3 protein: CASSYWSSYEQYF

CDR3 length: 14
V gene: TRBV14
J gene: TRBJ2-7
clone size: NA
D gene: TRBD1
CDR3 DNA: TGTGCCAGCAGCCCCCGGACAGGGGGCGGCGAGCAGTACTTC
CDR3 protein: CASSPRTGGGEQYF

CDR3 length: 15
V gene: TRBV9
J gene: TRBJ2-6
clone size: NA
D gene: NA
CDR3 DNA: TGTGCCAGCAGGAAGAGCGGGTCTGGGGCCAACGTCCTGACTTTC
CDR3 protein: CASRKSGSGANVLTF

CDR3 length: 14
V gene: TRBV5-4
J gene: TRBJ2-5
clone size: few
D gene: NA
CDR3 DNA: TGTGCCAGCAGCTTGGGGTCTATCCAAGAGACCCAGTACTTC
CDR3 protein: CASSLGSIQETQYF

CDR3 length: 13
V gene: TRBV29-1
J gene: TRBJ2-5
clone size: few
D gene: NA
CDR3 DNA: TGCAGCGTTGATAGGTCGAGGCAAGAGACCCAGTACTTC
CDR3 protein: CSVDRSRQETQYF

CDR3 length: 13
V gene: TRBV9
J gene: TRBJ2-1
clone size: NA
D gene: NA
CDR3 DNA: TGTGCCAGCAGCGTAGCTCAGGACAATGAGCAGTTCTTC
CDR3 protein: CASSVAQDNEQFF

CDR3 length: 14
V gene: TRBV5-1
J gene: TRBJ1-6
clone size: once
D gene: NA
CDR3 DNA: TGCGCCAGCAGCTTGGGGACAGAGAATTCACCCCTCCACTTT
CDR3 protein: CASSLGTENSPLHF

CDR3 length: 14
V gene: TRBV19
J gene: TRBJ2-7
clone size: NA
D gene: NA
CDR3 DNA: TGTGCCAGTAGTCCCCAGCGAGGATCCTACGAGCAGTACTTC
CDR3 protein: CASSPQRGSYEQYF

CDR3 length: 15
V gene: TRBV15
J gene: TRBJ2-3
clone size: NA
D gene: NA
CDR3 DNA: TGTGCCACCAGCAGAGATCTACAGGAGACAGATACGCAGTATTTT
CDR3 protein: CATSRDLQETDTQYF

CDR3 length: 19
V gene: TRBV23-1
J gene: TRBJ1-2
clone size: NA
D gene: TRBD1
CDR3 DNA: TGCGCCAGCCGAAACCTGGGACAGGGCTGGATCCGAACTAACTATGGCTACACCTTC
CDR3 protein: CASRNLGQGWIRTNYGYTF

CDR3 length: 14
V gene: TRBV5-1
J gene: TRBJ2-3
clone size: NA
D gene: NA
CDR3 DNA: TGCGCCAGCAGCCCGGGACTCACATCAAATACGCAGTATTTT
CDR3 protein: CASSPGLTSNTQYF

CDR3 length: 11
V gene: TRBV2
J gene: TRBJ2-5
clone size: few
D gene: NA
CDR3 DNA: TGTGCCAACCGGGGGTTTGAGACCCAGTACTTC
CDR3 protein: CANRGFETQYF

CDR3 length: 13
V gene: TRBV6-1
J gene: TRBJ1-1
clone size: few
D gene: NA
CDR3 DNA: TGTGCCAGCAGCAGGCAGGGCGGTACTGAAGCTTTCTTT
CDR3 protein: CASSRQGGTEAFF

CDR3 length: 16
V gene: TRBV7-9
J gene: TRBJ1-1
clone size: NA
D gene: NA
CDR3 DNA: TGTGCCAGCAGTCCGCAAGGCGGGGGGCGGAACACTGAAGCTTTCTTT
CDR3 protein: CASSPQGGGRNTEAFF

CDR3 length: 12
V gene: TRBV30
J gene: TRBJ2-7
clone size: NA
D gene: NA
CDR3 DNA: TGTGCCTGGAGTGCACAGGGACGCGAGCAGTACTTC
CDR3 protein: CAWSAQGREQYF

CDR3 length: 16
V gene: TRBV18
J gene: TRBJ1-1
clone size: NA
D gene: TRBD1
CDR3 DNA: TGTGCCAGCTCACCATGGACAGGGGGCGGGGGGTCTGAAGCTTTCTTT
CDR3 protein: CASSPWTGGGGSEAFF

CDR3 length: 12
V gene: TRBV18
J gene: TRBJ2-7
clone size: NA
D gene: TRBD2
CDR3 DNA: TGTGCCAGCTCACGGGGGGGTTACGAGCAGTACTTC
CDR3 protein: CASSRGGYEQYF

CDR3 length: 14
V gene: TRBV15
J gene: TRBJ2-5
clone size: NA
D gene: TRBD2
CDR3 DNA: TGTGCCACCAGCAAGGGACTAGCGAAAGAGACCCAGTACTTC
CDR3 protein: CATSKGLAKETQYF

CDR3 length: 15
V gene: TRBV18
J gene: TRBJ1-5
clone size: NA
D gene: NA
CDR3 DNA: TGTGCCAGCTCACCACAGGGAGATTGGAATCAGCCCCAGCATTTT
CDR3 protein: CASSPQGDWNQPQHF

CDR3 length: 13
V gene: TRBV29-1
J gene: TRBJ2-3
clone size: NA
D gene: TRBD2
CDR3 DNA: TGCAGCCTCGGACTAGTCGGAACAGATACGCAGTATTTT
CDR3 protein: CSLGLVGTDTQYF

CDR3 length: 14
V gene: TRBV11-2
J gene: TRBJ2-3
clone size: NA
D gene: NA
CDR3 DNA: TGTGCCAGCAGCTTAGCTGGGCCAACAGATACGCAGTATTTT
CDR3 protein: CASSLAGPTDTQYF

CDR3 length: 17
V gene: TRBV19
J gene: TRBJ1-1
clone size: NA
D gene: NA
CDR3 DNA: TGTGCCAGTAGTAGCCTTTGGGGGGGCTCTTTGAACACTGAAGCTTTCTTT
CDR3 protein: CASSSLWGGSLNTEAFF

CDR3 length: 15
V gene: TRBV5-6
J gene: TRBJ2-1
clone size: NA
D gene: TRBD1
CDR3 DNA: TGTGCCAGCAGGCGGACAGGCCCCCGCTACAATGAGCAGTTCTTC
CDR3 protein: CASRRTGPRYNEQFF

CDR3 length: 16
V gene: TRBV5-1
J gene: TRBJ2-2
clone size: NA
D gene: NA
CDR3 DNA: TGCGCCAGCAGCTCCCGGACTTCTACGAACACCGGGGAGCTGTTTTTT
CDR3 protein: CASSSRTSTNTGELFF

CDR3 length: 14
V gene: TRBV6-5
J gene: TRBJ1-1
clone size: NA
D gene: NA
CDR3 DNA: TGTGCCAGCAGTTACTCTAGGGACACCACTGAAGCTTTCTTT
CDR3 protein: CASSYSRDTTEAFF

CDR3 length: 16
V gene: TRBV30
J gene: TRBJ2-6
clone size: NA
D gene: NA
CDR3 DNA: TGTGCCTCTAAAGCAGGGTACCGCTCTGGGGCCAACGTCCTGACTTTC
CDR3 protein: CASKAGYRSGANVLTF

CDR3 length: 14
V gene: TRBV7-2
J gene: TRBJ2-7
clone size: few
D gene: NA
CDR3 DNA: TGTGCCAGCAGCCCAGGACTAAGCTCCTACGAGCAGTACTTC
CDR3 protein: CASSPGLSSYEQYF

CDR3 length: 17
V gene: TRBV11-2
J gene: TRBJ1-4
clone size: NA
D gene: TRBD1
CDR3 DNA: TGTGCCAGCAGCTTAGGGACAGGGGGCCGCGGTGGGGAAAAACTGTTTTTT
CDR3 protein: CASSLGTGGRGGEKLFF

CDR3 length: 14
V gene: TRBV14
J gene: TRBJ1-1
clone size: NA
D gene: TRBD1
CDR3 DNA: TGTGCCAGCAGCCCACAGGGGATGAACACTGAAGCTTTCTTT
CDR3 protein: CASSPQGMNTEAFF

CDR3 length: 13
V gene: TRBV19
J gene: TRBJ1-5
clone size: NA
D gene: TRBD1
CDR3 DNA: TGTGCCAGTAGTATCGACAGGGACCAGCCCCAGCATTTT
CDR3 protein: CASSIDRDQPQHF

CDR3 length: 16
V gene: TRBV19
J gene: TRBJ1-5
clone size: NA
D gene: NA
CDR3 DNA: TGTGCCAGTAGTATCCTCATCGACAGCGGCAATCAGCCCCAGCATTTT
CDR3 protein: CASSILIDSGNQPQHF

CDR3 length: 13
V gene: TRBV1
J gene: TRBJ2-7
clone size: NA
D gene: NA
CDR3 DNA: TGCACCAGCCAGGGACAGGGGGGCCCTGAGCAGTACTTC
CDR3 protein: CTSQGQGGPEQYF

CDR3 length: 12
V gene: TRBV15
J gene: TRBJ1-2
clone size: few
D gene: NA
CDR3 DNA: TGTGCCACCGGGGGCCTCAACTATGGCTACACCTTC
CDR3 protein: CATGGLNYGYTF

CDR3 length: 14
V gene: TRBV5-1
J gene: TRBJ2-1
clone size: NA
D gene: TRBD2
CDR3 DNA: TGCGCCAGCAGAGGCGGGGGGGCCGGTAATGAGCAGTTCTTC
CDR3 protein: CASRGGGAGNEQFF

CDR3 length: 15
V gene: TRBV6-5
J gene: TRBJ2-2
clone size: NA
D gene: NA
CDR3 DNA: TGTGCCAGCAGTTATGAGGCCAAGGGGACCGGGGAGCTGTTTTTT
CDR3 protein: CASSYEAKGTGELFF

CDR3 length: 13
V gene: TRBV5-5
J gene: TRBJ2-2
clone size: NA
D gene: NA
CDR3 DNA: TGTGCCAGCAGCCGCATTGAGACCGGGGAGCTGTTTTTT
CDR3 protein: CASSRIETGELFF

CDR3 length: 12
V gene: TRBV7-2
J gene: TRBJ1-2
clone size: NA
D gene: NA
CDR3 DNA: TGTGCCAGCAGCTTATCCCCGGGGGGGCATATCTTC
CDR3 protein: CASSLSPGGHIF